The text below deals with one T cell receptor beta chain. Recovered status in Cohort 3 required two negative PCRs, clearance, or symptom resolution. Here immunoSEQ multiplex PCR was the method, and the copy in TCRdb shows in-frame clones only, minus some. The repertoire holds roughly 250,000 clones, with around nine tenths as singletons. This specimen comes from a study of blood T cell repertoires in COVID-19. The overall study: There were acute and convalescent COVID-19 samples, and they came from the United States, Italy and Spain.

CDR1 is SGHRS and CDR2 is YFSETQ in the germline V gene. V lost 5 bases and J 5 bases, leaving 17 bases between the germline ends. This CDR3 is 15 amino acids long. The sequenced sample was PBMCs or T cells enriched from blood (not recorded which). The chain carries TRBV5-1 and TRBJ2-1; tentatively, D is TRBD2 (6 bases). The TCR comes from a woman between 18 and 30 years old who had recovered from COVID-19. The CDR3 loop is CASSNLAGGDNEQFF. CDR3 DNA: TGCGCCAGCAGTAATCTAGCCGGGGGTGACAATGAGCAGTTCTTC.